Sequencing of this T cell receptor (beta chain) was carried out in a study of T cells in Graves' hyperthyroidism and ophthalmopathy. Background on the study: Sampling of peripheral blood happened at initial diagnosis, prior to any treatment. Study-level points and caveats: Most thyroid clonotypes expanded above 0.001 were also detected in blood.

About this clonotype itself: Its specificity is not known. Mismatch with germline at one junction end may stem from a read error.

Researchers barred patients who had uncontrolled infection, other autoimmune disease, pregnancy or lactation. Around 10 ml fresh peripheral blood yielded the PBMCs. Regions amplified from RNA transcripts were the TCR beta CDR3 regions. HTBI primers were employed in a first-round RT-PCR of the TCR CDR3. TCRdb passed the multiplex PCR reads through MiXCR, listing each CDR3 protein once. The sample carries some 490,000 distinct CDR3 sequences, approximately 23% recorded once. The CDR3 loop spans 11 amino acids. Looked up from germline, CDR1 is GTSNPN and CDR2 is SVGIG (reference sequence). Sequencing was performed on blood. The chain carries TRBV30 and TRBJ2-5; D perhaps matches TRBD2 (5 bases). This receptor was identified in a woman in her 70s with Graves' ophthalmopathy. The CDR3 sequence is CAYSDGETQCF. The DNA of the CDR3 is TGTGCCTACTCGGACGGGGAGACCCAGTGCTTC.